This T cell receptor (beta chain) was captured in a study of shared clonotypes between healthy human individuals. Study results and caveats: In the sorted subsets, rarefaction showed sequencing was incomplete despite large depth. Blood was the sole source, and tissue repertoires probably differ.

As to this clone: What it binds is unknown.

V was trimmed by 0 bases and J by 8 bases, leaving 7 bases between them. This CDR3 is built from 12 residues. CDR1 and CDR2 (germline): ENHRY, SYGVKD. Using immunoSEQ multiplex PCR, the repertoire was profiled, and TCRdb retains in-frame clones only, with some absent. The data show approximately 1,000,000 clones, about four fifths seen once. Partitioning of CD4+ cells yielded a CD45RA+ naive subset and a CD45RA-negative memory subset. The genes are TRBV10-3 and TRBJ1-2, with D unclear. Input material: memory CD4+ T cells from PBMCs. As to subset: CD45RA-negative fraction. The sequence was obtained from a man between 18 and 35 years old in good health. Some clones in this sample may be carry-over from other donors' samples. The CDR3 region is CAISESREGYTF. DNA for the CDR3: TGTGCCATCAGTGAGTCGAGGGAGGGCTACACCTTC.